Below, one TCR beta chain is given with its context. Sequencing used immunoSEQ multiplex PCR; TCRdb keeps in-frame clones, though not all of them. The sample contains about 99,000 clones, around 89% of which appear only once. This CDR3 has 15 amino acids. Per the germline V gene, CDR1 is SGHRS and CDR2 is YFSETQ. V gave up 2 bases and J gave up 5 bases, with 13 bases separating them. The record originates from a study of control samples from healthy donors and cancer patients. The sample consisted of PBMCs. V is TRBV5-1 and J is TRBJ2-2, with D possibly called TRBD1 or TRBD2 (6 bases each). This TCR came from a man in his sixties with lung cancer. Here the CDR3 reads CASSFGGARTGELFF. The CDR3 DNA reads as TGCGCCAGCAGCTTCGGGGGCGCACGAACCGGGGAGCTGTTTTTT.